The present TCR beta chain was sequenced within a study of beta chain features in type 1 diabetes. Notes on the study in general: Researchers report that Type 1 diabetes patients had moderately but significantly shorter TCRB CDR3s across all four CD4+ subsets.

In this sample, this clone turned up a few times. Antigen: not known. The CDR3 sequence is 14 residues long. Germline values: CDR1 SEHNR, CDR2 FQNEAQ (reference sequence). V shed 6 bases, J shed 7 bases, and the junction held 6 bases outside the gene matches. Expressed TCRB transcripts got sequenced, as all isolated RNA was reverse transcribed. Here immunoSEQ multiplex PCR was the method, and the copy in TCRdb shows in-frame clones only, minus some. The repertoire includes around 250,000 clones, about a fifth of them detected once, and 0.028% sits in the top ten. Sorted CD4+ subsets: naive, central memory, regulatory, stem cell-like memory (CD45RO/CCR7/CD25/CD127/CD95/CD27 panel).

The sequenced material came from naive CD4+ T cells from blood. This clonotype originated in a woman aged 40 to 50 with type 1 diabetes. The V gene is TRBV7-9, the J gene TRBJ1-6, with TRBD1 identical over 7 bases. The CDR3 spells CASSSGTANSPLHF. The CDR3 bases are TGTGCCAGCAGTTCCGGGACAGCGAATTCACCCCTCCACTTT.